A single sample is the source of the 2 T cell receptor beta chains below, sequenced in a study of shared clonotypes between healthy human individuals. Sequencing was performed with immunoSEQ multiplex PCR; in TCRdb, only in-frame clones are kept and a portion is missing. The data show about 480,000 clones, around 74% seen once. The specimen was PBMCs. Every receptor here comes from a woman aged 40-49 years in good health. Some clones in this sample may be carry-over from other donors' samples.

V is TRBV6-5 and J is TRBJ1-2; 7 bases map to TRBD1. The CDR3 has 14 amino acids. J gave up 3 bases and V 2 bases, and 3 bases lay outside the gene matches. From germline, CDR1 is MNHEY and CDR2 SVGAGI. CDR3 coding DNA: TGTGCCAGCAGTTACCGACAGGGACACTATGGCTACACCTTC. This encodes CASSYRQGHYGYTF.

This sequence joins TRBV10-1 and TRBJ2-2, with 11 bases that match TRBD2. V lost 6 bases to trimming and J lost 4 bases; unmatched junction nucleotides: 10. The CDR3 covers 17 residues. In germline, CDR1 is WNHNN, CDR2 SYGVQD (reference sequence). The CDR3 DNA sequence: TGCGCCAGCAGGAGGCGAACTAGCGGGAGCCCCACCGGGGAGCTGTTTTTT. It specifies CASRRRTSGSPTGELFF.